This is a list of T cell receptor beta chains from one sample in a study of blood T cell repertoires in COVID-19. Repertoires were generated with immunoSEQ multiplex PCR, while TCRdb's copy carries only in-frame clones and drops some. Of 160,000 or so clones detected, approximately 87% appear once; the ten largest clones hold around 6.7%. Sequencing used PBMCs or T cells enriched from blood (not recorded which). The source is a woman in her 50s who had recovered from COVID-19. CDR3s include the opening cysteine and the closing phenylalanine or tryptophan. The order of the fields is J gene, V gene, D gene, clone size, CDR3 protein, CDR3 DNA. D genes are given only for firm matches. Size is omitted from some rows. Given values are once, few, many or a class for expanded clones.

j_gene: TRBJ1-1; v_gene: TRBV20-1; d_gene: NA; abundance: NA; CDR3aa: CSASIGGGHTEAFF; CDR3nt: TGCAGTGCTAGTATAGGGGGGGGACACACTGAAGCTTTCTTT
j_gene: TRBJ1-2; v_gene: TRBV7-9; d_gene: NA; abundance: NA; CDR3aa: CASTLAGAPGYTF; CDR3nt: TGTGCCAGCACCCTAGCGGGGGCTCCGGGCTACACCTTC
j_gene: TRBJ2-1; v_gene: TRBV29-1; d_gene: NA; abundance: NA; CDR3aa: CSVTVGGSYNEQFF; CDR3nt: TGCAGCGTGACGGTCGGAGGGTCCTACAATGAGCAGTTCTTC
j_gene: TRBJ1-1; v_gene: TRBV27; d_gene: TRBD1; abundance: NA; CDR3aa: CASSPGQLNTEAFF; CDR3nt: TGTGCCAGCAGTCCGGGACAGTTGAACACTGAAGCTTTCTTT
j_gene: TRBJ1-1; v_gene: TRBV11-1; d_gene: TRBD1; abundance: once; CDR3aa: CASSLGWTGTEAFF; CDR3nt: TGTGCCAGCAGCTTAGGGTGGACAGGGACTGAAGCTTTCTTT
j_gene: TRBJ2-7; v_gene: TRBV5-1; d_gene: NA; abundance: NA; CDR3aa: CASSLPSDRNEQYF; CDR3nt: TGCGCCAGCAGCTTACCTAGCGACAGAAACGAGCAGTACTTC
j_gene: TRBJ1-6; v_gene: TRBV29-1; d_gene: NA; abundance: NA; CDR3aa: CSVVPTEPNSPLHF; CDR3nt: TGCAGCGTTGTCCCAACAGAACCTAATTCACCCCTCCACTTT
j_gene: TRBJ1-1; v_gene: TRBV5-1; d_gene: NA; abundance: NA; CDR3aa: CASSPKGGIDTEAFF; CDR3nt: TGCGCCAGCAGCCCCAAAGGGGGAATTGACACTGAAGCTTTCTTT
j_gene: TRBJ2-1; v_gene: TRBV24-1; d_gene: TRBD1; abundance: NA; CDR3aa: CATSDSRTGNNEQFF; CDR3nt: TGTGCCACCAGTGATTCTAGGACAGGGAACAATGAGCAGTTCTTC
j_gene: TRBJ1-1; v_gene: TRBV18; d_gene: TRBD1; abundance: NA; CDR3aa: CASSPRQGELNTEAFF; CDR3nt: TGTGCCAGCTCACCACGTCAGGGGGAATTGAACACTGAAGCTTTCTTT
j_gene: TRBJ1-6; v_gene: TRBV19; d_gene: TRBD1; abundance: NA; CDR3aa: CASSMGTGYNSPLHF; CDR3nt: TGTGCCAGTAGTATGGGGACAGGGTATAATTCACCCCTCCACTTT
j_gene: TRBJ2-3; v_gene: TRBV9; d_gene: NA; abundance: NA; CDR3aa: CASSGLASDTDTQYF; CDR3nt: TGTGCCAGCAGCGGTTTAGCGTCAGACACAGATACGCAGTATTTT
j_gene: TRBJ2-7; v_gene: TRBV7-9; d_gene: TRBD1; abundance: NA; CDR3aa: CASSTGTGVHEQYF; CDR3nt: TGTGCCAGCAGCACCGGGACAGGGGTACACGAGCAGTACTTC
j_gene: TRBJ1-1; v_gene: TRBV11-2; d_gene: NA; abundance: NA; CDR3aa: CASSYRRATEAFF; CDR3nt: TGTGCCAGCAGCTACCGCAGGGCCACTGAAGCTTTCTTT
j_gene: TRBJ2-1; v_gene: TRBV6-1; d_gene: TRBD1; abundance: once; CDR3aa: CASSALPDRVPSNEQFF; CDR3nt: TGTGCCAGCAGTGCTCTGCCGGACAGGGTACCTTCCAATGAGCAGTTCTTC
j_gene: TRBJ2-7; v_gene: TRBV7-2; d_gene: NA; abundance: NA; CDR3aa: CASSQAYEQYF; CDR3nt: TGTGCCAGCAGCCAGGCCTACGAGCAGTACTTC
j_gene: TRBJ1-5; v_gene: TRBV7-3; d_gene: NA; abundance: NA; CDR3aa: CASSLGPGQPQHF; CDR3nt: TGTGCCAGCAGCTTGGGGCCAGGGCAGCCCCAGCATTTT
j_gene: TRBJ1-3; v_gene: TRBV19; d_gene: NA; abundance: NA; CDR3aa: CASSTASSGNTIYF; CDR3nt: TGTGCCAGTAGTACAGCGAGCTCTGGAAACACCATATATTTT
j_gene: TRBJ2-1; v_gene: TRBV3-1/TRBV3-2; d_gene: TRBD2; abundance: NA; CDR3aa: CASSLPRGGGAYNEQFF; CDR3nt: TGTGCCAGCAGCCTACCGCGTGGCGGGGGGGCGTACAATGAGCAGTTCTTC
j_gene: TRBJ1-1; v_gene: TRBV9; d_gene: NA; abundance: NA; CDR3aa: CASSVDSWGRDTEAFF; CDR3nt: TGTGCCAGCAGCGTTGATTCTTGGGGGCGCGACACTGAAGCTTTCTTT
j_gene: TRBJ2-2; v_gene: TRBV24-1; d_gene: NA; abundance: NA; CDR3aa: CATSDFKGANTGELFF; CDR3nt: TGTGCCACCAGTGATTTCAAGGGAGCGAACACCGGGGAGCTGTTTTTT
j_gene: TRBJ1-6; v_gene: TRBV14; d_gene: NA; abundance: NA; CDR3aa: CASSQVNGLQSSYNSPLHF; CDR3nt: TGTGCCAGCAGCCAAGTTAATGGATTACAGAGCTCCTATAATTCACCCCTCCACTTT